Listed below are T cell receptor beta chains from one sample, sequenced in a study of Ad26.COV2.S vaccination and SARS-CoV-2 variants. The repertoire was sequenced with immunoSEQ multiplex PCR; TCRdb's copy has only in-frame clones and lacks some. The sample carries roughly 410,000 clones, around four fifths recorded once. Sequencing was performed on peripheral blood, taken in a trial of Ad26.COV2.S vaccine versus placebo. The receptors were gathered from a person between 18 and 65 years old who received the Ad26.COV2.S COVID-19 vaccine or a placebo. CDR3s include the opening cysteine and the closing phenylalanine or tryptophan. D genes are given only for firm matches. Part of the rows lack a size; the others show once, few, many or a class for expanded clones.

TRBV5-1	few	TRBJ2-2	NA	16	TGCGCCAGCAGCTTGCTTGGAGAAGGGATTACCGGGGAGCTGTTTTTT	CASSLLGEGITGELFF
TRBV11-2	NA	TRBJ2-7	NA	13	TGTGCCAGCAGCTCCACCTATTTCTACGAGCAGTACTTC	CASSSTYFYEQYF
TRBV28	many	TRBJ1-1	TRBD1	16	TGTGCCAGCAGCCTACAGGGGACAGGGAGGGTCACTGAAGCTTTCTTT	CASSLQGTGRVTEAFF
TRBV5-6	NA	TRBJ2-2	NA	16	TGTGCCAGCAGCTTGGTAGGCAGGGAGAACACCGGGGAGCTGTTTTTT	CASSLVGRENTGELFF
TRBV5-1	NA	TRBJ2-1	TRBD2	16	TGCGCCAGCAGAACAGGGTTTAGCGGGAGGGCCCATGAGCAGTTCTTC	CASRTGFSGRAHEQFF
TRBV28	NA	TRBJ1-1	NA	15	TGTGCCAGCAGTTTTTTAGGGGAGAAGGCCACTGAAGCTTTCTTT	CASSFLGEKATEAFF
TRBV6-5	few	TRBJ2-7	NA	13	TGTGCCAGCAGCGCCGGAGGGCCCTACGAGCAGTACTTC	CASSAGGPYEQYF
TRBV6-1	NA	TRBJ1-1	NA	14	TGTGCCAGCAGTGATGGGGGACTGAACACTGAAGCTTTCTTT	CASSDGGLNTEAFF
TRBV4-3	NA	TRBJ1-2	NA	15	TGCGCCAGCAGCCACACTTTGACAGGAAACTATGGCTACACCTTC	CASSHTLTGNYGYTF
TRBV25-1	few	TRBJ1-2	NA	12	TGTGCCAGCAGTTCCCAGGGTAGTGGCTACACCTTC	CASSSQGSGYTF
TRBV5-4	once	TRBJ2-3	TRBD2	16	TGTGCCAGCAGCCAGACTAGCGGGAGAGGTTTAGATACGCAGTATTTT	CASSQTSGRGLDTQYF
TRBV27	NA	TRBJ1-1	NA	13	TGTGCCAGCAGTTTAGGGCCTTACACTGAAGCTTTCTTT	CASSLGPYTEAFF
TRBV5-1	NA	TRBJ1-6	NA	16	TGCGCCAGCAGCTTGGACTCAAGCTCCTATAATTCACCCCTCCACTTT	CASSLDSSSYNSPLHF
TRBV5-1	NA	TRBJ2-1	TRBD2	14	TGCGCCAGCAGCTTGTTCCTAGCGGGGAAAGAGCAGTTCTTC	CASSLFLAGKEQFF
TRBV20-1	NA	TRBJ1-1	NA	11	TGCAGTGCCACGGACAGAGCCGAAGCTTTCTTT	CSATDRAEAFF
TRBV4-1	NA	TRBJ1-1	NA	16	TGCGCCAGCAGCCCCCAGGGACCGCCCTTGAACACTGAAGCTTTCTTT	CASSPQGPPLNTEAFF
TRBV6-5	NA	TRBJ2-7	NA	13	TGTGCCAGCAGCCCAGGGAGCTCCTACGAGCAGTACTTC	CASSPGSSYEQYF
TRBV24-1	NA	TRBJ1-2	NA	14	TGTGCCACCAGTGATTTGGACCACCCCTATGGCTACACCTTC	CATSDLDHPYGYTF
TRBV4-1	NA	TRBJ2-7	TRBD1	14	TGCGCCAGCAGCCAAGGGGACAGCTCCTACGAGCAGTACTTC	CASSQGDSSYEQYF
TRBV3-1/TRBV3-2	NA	TRBJ1-4	TRBD1	15	TGTGCCAGCAGCCAAGTGGGACAGTCTAATGAAAAACTGTTTTTT	CASSQVGQSNEKLFF
TRBV2	once	TRBJ2-5	NA	15	TGTGCCAGTTCCCCGACAGCCGACCCCCAAGAGACCCAGTACTTC	CASSPTADPQETQYF
TRBV11-2	few	TRBJ2-7	NA	14	TGTGCCAGCAGCTCACTAGATATAATCGTCGAGCAGTACTTC	CASSSLDIIVEQYF
TRBV6-1	NA	TRBJ1-3	NA	16	TGTGCCAGCAGTGAACAGGCGCCCCGTTCTGGAAACACCATATATTTT	CASSEQAPRSGNTIYF
TRBV5-1	NA	TRBJ2-1	TRBD2	15	TGCGCCAGCAGCGGGCGGGAGAGGTCCTACAATGAGCAGTTCTTC	CASSGRERSYNEQFF
TRBV7-2	NA	TRBJ2-7	NA	14	TGTGCCAGCAGCTTAGATGCTGGGAACTACGAGCAGTACTTC	CASSLDAGNYEQYF
TRBV18	once	TRBJ2-5	TRBD2	15	TGTGCCAGCTCACCAGATGGCGGGGGGAGAGAGACCCAGTACTTC	CASSPDGGGRETQYF
TRBV2	NA	TRBJ1-6	NA	14	TGTGCCAGCATTGGGGGCGCCTATGATTCACCCCTCCACTTT	CASIGGAYDSPLHF
TRBV5-6	NA	TRBJ1-5	NA	15	TGTGCCAGCAGATCGCAGGGCTATAGCAATCAGCCCCAGCATTTT	CASRSQGYSNQPQHF
TRBV11-2	NA	TRBJ2-7	NA	13	TGTGCCAGCAGCTTAGGGGGGACCCTCGAGCAGTACTTC	CASSLGGTLEQYF
TRBV5-4	NA	TRBJ2-5	NA	14	TGTGCCAGCAGCTTCCGGGACCCGAAAGAGACCCAGTACTTC	CASSFRDPKETQYF
TRBV5-1	NA	TRBJ2-5	TRBD1	18	TGCGCCAGCAGCTTGGACAGGGAGAGCAGGGGGCTACAAGAGACCCAGTACTTC	CASSLDRESRGLQETQYF
TRBV5-1	NA	TRBJ2-4	NA	14	TGCGCCAGCAGCTTGGGGGGACCTAAAAACATTCAGTACTTC	CASSLGGPKNIQYF
TRBV27	few	TRBJ1-5	TRBD1	15	TGTGCCAGCAGTTTAGTGGCAGGGGGAAATCAGCCCCAGCATTTT	CASSLVAGGNQPQHF
TRBV28	NA	TRBJ1-2	NA	13	TGTGCCAGCAGTTTACTCGCTAACTATGGCTACACCTTC	CASSLLANYGYTF
TRBV3-1/TRBV3-2	NA	TRBJ2-4	NA	12	TGTGCCAGCAGCCAACGCATAGGAGTTCAGTACTTC	CASSQRIGVQYF
TRBV2	NA	TRBJ2-7	NA	14	TGTGCCATAAAAGGGGGGGAGGATTATAGCGAGCAGTACTTC	CAIKGGEDYSEQYF
TRBV11-3	NA	TRBJ2-5	NA	14	TGTGCCAGCAGCTTAGTAGGACTGGGGGCGCCCCAGTACTTC	CASSLVGLGAPQYF
TRBV11-2	NA	TRBJ1-1	TRBD1	15	TGTGCCAGCAGCATCACACGACAGGGGGTGCCAGAAGCTTTCTTT	CASSITRQGVPEAFF
TRBV18	NA	TRBJ1-1	TRBD1	13	TGTGCCAGCTCAACAGGGGCGAACACTGAAGCTTTCTTT	CASSTGANTEAFF
TRBV7-2	NA	TRBJ1-5	NA	14	TGTGCCAGCAGCCACACAGGGTATGGTCAGCCCCAGCATTTT	CASSHTGYGQPQHF
TRBV6-2/TRBV6-3	NA	TRBJ2-1	NA	13	TGTGCCAGCAGCCCGGGACCCTTCAGGGAGCAGTTCTTC	CASSPGPFREQFF
TRBV4-2	NA	TRBJ1-1	NA	15	TGTGCCAGCAGCCTTGTCCCGGATATGAACACTGAAGCTTTCTTT	CASSLVPDMNTEAFF
TRBV14	NA	TRBJ2-7	NA	11	TGTGCCAGCAGCTCACACTACGAGCAGTACTTC	CASSSHYEQYF
TRBV5-1	NA	TRBJ1-5	NA	13	TGCGCCAGCAGCTTGCACATGGGTCAGCCCCAGCATTTT	CASSLHMGQPQHF
TRBV5-6	NA	TRBJ2-2	TRBD2	17	TGTGCCAGCAGACAGGGACTAGCGGGAAGTTACACCGGGGAGCTGTTTTTT	CASRQGLAGSYTGELFF
TRBV9	NA	TRBJ2-5	TRBD2	16	TGTGCCAGCAGCGTAGGACTAGCGGGAACGACGGAGACCCAGTACTTC	CASSVGLAGTTETQYF
TRBV18	NA	TRBJ2-5	NA	15	TGTGCCAGCTCACCTCTCCGCGGGGTTCAAGAGACCCAGTACTTC	CASSPLRGVQETQYF
TRBV18	NA	TRBJ2-7	NA	15	TGTGCCAGCTCACCGACGGGGGAGGCCCTTTACGAGCAGTACTTC	CASSPTGEALYEQYF
TRBV9	few	TRBJ1-3	NA	16	TGTGCCAGCAGCGTAGTAGAGCTTGTCTCTGGAAACACCATATATTTT	CASSVVELVSGNTIYF
TRBV19	NA	TRBJ2-7	NA	14	TGTGCCAGTAGTTGGGCTCCAAATGGGCACGAGCAGTACTTC	CASSWAPNGHEQYF
TRBV5-1	NA	TRBJ2-1	NA	12	TGCGCCAGCAGCTTAGGAGGGCGGTTGCAGTTCTTC	CASSLGGRLQFF
TRBV25-1	few	TRBJ2-5	NA	13	TGTGCCAGCACCACCAGGGTGGGAGAGACCCAGTACTTC	CASTTRVGETQYF
TRBV9	NA	TRBJ2-5	NA	15	TGTGCCAGCAGCGTAGGGGTTGGCTTATCCGAGACCCAGTACTTC	CASSVGVGLSETQYF
TRBV6-6	few	TRBJ1-2	NA	13	TGTGCCAGCAGCTTCGGACAGCCCGATGGCTACACCTTC	CASSFGQPDGYTF